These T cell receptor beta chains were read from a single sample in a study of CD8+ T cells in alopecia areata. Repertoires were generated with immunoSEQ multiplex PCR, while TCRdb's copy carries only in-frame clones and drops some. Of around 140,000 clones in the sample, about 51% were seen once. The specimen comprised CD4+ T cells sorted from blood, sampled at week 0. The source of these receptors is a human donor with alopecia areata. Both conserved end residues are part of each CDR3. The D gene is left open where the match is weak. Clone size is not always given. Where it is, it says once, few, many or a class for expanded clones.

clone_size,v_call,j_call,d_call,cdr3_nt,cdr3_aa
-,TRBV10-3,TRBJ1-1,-,TGTGCCACCAGGGATGGCACTGAAGCTTTCTTT,CATRDGTEAFF
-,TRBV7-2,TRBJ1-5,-,TGTGCCAGCAGCTTAGTGGTAGGAGTCGGTCAGCCCCAGCATTTT,CASSLVVGVGQPQHF
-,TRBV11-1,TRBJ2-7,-,TGTGCCAGCAGCTTAGGTCCGGACCACTCCTACGAGCAGTACTTC,CASSLGPDHSYEQYF
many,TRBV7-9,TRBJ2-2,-,TGTGCCAGCAGCCGGGGACACCTCACCGGGGAGCTGTTTTTT,CASSRGHLTGELFF
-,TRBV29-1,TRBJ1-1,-,TGCAGCGTTTCTAGGTCGAGATATGAAGCTTTCTTT,CSVSRSRYEAFF
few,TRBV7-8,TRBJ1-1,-,TGTGCCAGCAGCACGGACAGCAACACTGAAGCTTTCTTT,CASSTDSNTEAFF
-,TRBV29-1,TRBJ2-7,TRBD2,TGCAGCGCTGGAGCGGGAGCTGGATACGAGCAGTACTTC,CSAGAGAGYEQYF
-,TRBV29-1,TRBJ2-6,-,TGCAGCATGACCGGCTCTGGGGCCAACGTCCTGACTTTC,CSMTGSGANVLTF
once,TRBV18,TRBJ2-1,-,TGTGCCAGCTCACCACCCGACAGGTCGGCCTCTCCGGGTAAGAAGTTCTTC,CASSPPDRSASPGKKFF
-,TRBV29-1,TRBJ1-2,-,TGCAGCGTTCAGCCGAGGACTAACTATGGCTACACCTTC,CSVQPRTNYGYTF
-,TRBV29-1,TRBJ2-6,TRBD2,TGCAGCGTTGGGGAGGGGTGGTCATCTGGGGCCAACGTCCTGACTTTC,CSVGEGWSSGANVLTF
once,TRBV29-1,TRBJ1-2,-,TGCAGCGTTGAATCACAGGGAAACTACACCTTC,CSVESQGNYTF
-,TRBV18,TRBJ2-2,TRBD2,TGTGCCAGCTCACCACGGGGGACTAGCAGCACCGGGGAGCTGTTTTTT,CASSPRGTSSTGELFF
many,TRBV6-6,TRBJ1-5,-,TGTGCCAGCAGTCGAGGGCCCCGGTGGGGTCAGCCCCAGCATTTT,CASSRGPRWGQPQHF
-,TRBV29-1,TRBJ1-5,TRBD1,TGCAGCGTGGCGGACAGGGGCCAGCCCCAGCATTTT,CSVADRGQPQHF
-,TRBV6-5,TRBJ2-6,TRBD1,TGTGCCAGCAGCCCCGACAGGGTTGGGGCCAACGTCCTGACTTTC,CASSPDRVGANVLTF
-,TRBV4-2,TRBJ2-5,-,TGTGCCAGCAGCCAAGCATCCGGTACAGAGACCCAGTACTTC,CASSQASGTETQYF
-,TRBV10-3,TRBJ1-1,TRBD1,TGTGCCATCAGTTGGACAGGAAAGAACACTGAAGCTTTCTTT,CAISWTGKNTEAFF
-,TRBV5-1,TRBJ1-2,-,TGCGCCAGCAGCTTTTCGGGGAACTATGGCTACACCTTC,CASSFSGNYGYTF
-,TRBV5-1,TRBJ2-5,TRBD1,TGCGCCAGCAGCGGCCGGACAGGCGGGCGAGAGACCCAGTACTTC,CASSGRTGGRETQYF
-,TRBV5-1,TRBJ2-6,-,TGCGCCAGCAGCCCGCAGGGACCTGGGGCCAACGTCCTGACTTTC,CASSPQGPGANVLTF
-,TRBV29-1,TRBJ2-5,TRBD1,TGCAGCGTTCGGGGACAGGGGCAAGAGACCCAGTACTTC,CSVRGQGQETQYF
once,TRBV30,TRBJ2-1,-,TGTGCCTGGAGTCCCCTCTACAATGAGCAGTTCTTC,CAWSPLYNEQFF
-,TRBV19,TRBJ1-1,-,TGTGCCAGTAGTAGCAGGGTATTGGCCACTGAAGCTTTCTTT,CASSSRVLATEAFF
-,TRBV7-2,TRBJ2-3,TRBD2,TGTGCCAGCAGCTTAAGCAGAGGGAGGGGTAGCACAGATACGCAGTATTTT,CASSLSRGRGSTDTQYF
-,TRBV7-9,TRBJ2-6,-,TGTGCCAGCACGCATTCTGGGGCCAACGTCCTGACTTTC,CASTHSGANVLTF
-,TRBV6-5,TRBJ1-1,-,TGTGCCAGCAGCACGCCACATGAAGCTTTCTTT,CASSTPHEAFF
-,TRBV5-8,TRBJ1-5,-,TGTGCCAGCAGCTTGGAACGGGTACTCAATCAGCCCCAGCATTTT,CASSLERVLNQPQHF
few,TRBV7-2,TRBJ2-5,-,TGTGCCAGCAGCTTGGGACCTGGGGAGACCCAGTACTTC,CASSLGPGETQYF
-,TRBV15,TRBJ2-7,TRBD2,TGTGCCACCAGCAGAGGTAGTAGCGGGAGCTACGCCTACGAGCAGTACTTC,CATSRGSSGSYAYEQYF
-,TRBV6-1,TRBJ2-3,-,TGTGCCGGCACGACAGGCGGCACAGATACGCAGTATTTT,CAGTTGGTDTQYF
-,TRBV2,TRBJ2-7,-,TGTGCCAGCAGTGAAGAGGCAGGGTTGTACTTC,CASSEEAGLYF
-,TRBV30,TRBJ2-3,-,TGTGCCTGGAGCCGAACAGGATTGATGGGTACGCAGTATTTT,CAWSRTGLMGTQYF
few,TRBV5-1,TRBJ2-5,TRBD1,TGCGCCAGCAGCCCCGGGACAGGGTCAGAGACCCAGTACTTC,CASSPGTGSETQYF
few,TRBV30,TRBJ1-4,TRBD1,TGTGCCTGGAGCTCCGGGACAGCAGTCGAAAAACTGTTTTTT,CAWSSGTAVEKLFF
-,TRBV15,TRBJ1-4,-,TGTGCCACCAGCCGGGAGGGCGAAAAACTGTTTTTT,CATSREGEKLFF
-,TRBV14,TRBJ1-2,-,TGTGCCAGCAGCCCGAGACAGGACTATGGCTACACCTTC,CASSPRQDYGYTF
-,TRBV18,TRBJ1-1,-,TGTGCCAGCTCACCGTACCAGGGCTTGGATACTGAAGCTTTCTTT,CASSPYQGLDTEAFF
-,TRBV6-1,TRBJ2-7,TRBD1,TGTGCCAGCAGTGGACAGGGGAGCTCCTACGAGCAGTACTTC,CASSGQGSSYEQYF
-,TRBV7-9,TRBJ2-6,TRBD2,TGTGCCAGCAGCTTCCTAGCGGGATATCGGGGGGCCAACGTCCTGACTTTC,CASSFLAGYRGANVLTF
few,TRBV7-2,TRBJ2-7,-,TGTGCCAGCAGCCTACCGAGGCGTGGGAACGAGCAGTACTTC,CASSLPRRGNEQYF
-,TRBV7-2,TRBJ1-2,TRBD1,TGTGCCAGCAGCACTACAGGGGGGCAGAATGGCTACACCTTC,CASSTTGGQNGYTF
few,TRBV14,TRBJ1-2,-,TGTGCCAGCAGCCGGCCTGGGAACAGGGCCTATGGCTACACCTTC,CASSRPGNRAYGYTF
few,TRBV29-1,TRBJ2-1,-,TGCAGCGTGGGGGTACATGAGCAGTTCTTC,CSVGVHEQFF
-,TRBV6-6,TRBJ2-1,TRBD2,TGTGCCAGCAGAGAACTAGCGGTGACCTACAATGAGCAGTTCTTC,CASRELAVTYNEQFF
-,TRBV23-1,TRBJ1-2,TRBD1,TGCGCCAGCATTATCGGGACAGCCGAGGATGGCTACACCTTC,CASIIGTAEDGYTF